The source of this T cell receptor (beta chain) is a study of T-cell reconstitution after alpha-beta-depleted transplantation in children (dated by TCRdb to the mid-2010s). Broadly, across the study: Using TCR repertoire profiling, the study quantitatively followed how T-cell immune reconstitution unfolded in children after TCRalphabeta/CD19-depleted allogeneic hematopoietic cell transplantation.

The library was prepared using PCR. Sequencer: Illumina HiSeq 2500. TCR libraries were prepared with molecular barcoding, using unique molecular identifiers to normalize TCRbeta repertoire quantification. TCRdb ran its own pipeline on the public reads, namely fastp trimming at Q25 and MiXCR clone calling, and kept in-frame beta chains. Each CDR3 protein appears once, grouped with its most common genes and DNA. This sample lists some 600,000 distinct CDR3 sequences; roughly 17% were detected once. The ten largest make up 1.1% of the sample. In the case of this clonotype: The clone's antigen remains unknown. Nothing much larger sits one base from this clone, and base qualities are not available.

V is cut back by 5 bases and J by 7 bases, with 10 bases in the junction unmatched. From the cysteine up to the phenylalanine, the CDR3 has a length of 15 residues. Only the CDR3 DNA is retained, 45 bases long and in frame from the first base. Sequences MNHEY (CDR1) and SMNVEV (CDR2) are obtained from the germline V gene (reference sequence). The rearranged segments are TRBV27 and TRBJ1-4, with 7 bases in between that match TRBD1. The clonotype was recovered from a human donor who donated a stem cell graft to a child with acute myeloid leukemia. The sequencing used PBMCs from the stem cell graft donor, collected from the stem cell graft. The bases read TGTGCCAGCAGTATCGGGGACAGCCGGGGTGAAAAACTGTTTTTT. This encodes CASSIGDSRGEKLFF.